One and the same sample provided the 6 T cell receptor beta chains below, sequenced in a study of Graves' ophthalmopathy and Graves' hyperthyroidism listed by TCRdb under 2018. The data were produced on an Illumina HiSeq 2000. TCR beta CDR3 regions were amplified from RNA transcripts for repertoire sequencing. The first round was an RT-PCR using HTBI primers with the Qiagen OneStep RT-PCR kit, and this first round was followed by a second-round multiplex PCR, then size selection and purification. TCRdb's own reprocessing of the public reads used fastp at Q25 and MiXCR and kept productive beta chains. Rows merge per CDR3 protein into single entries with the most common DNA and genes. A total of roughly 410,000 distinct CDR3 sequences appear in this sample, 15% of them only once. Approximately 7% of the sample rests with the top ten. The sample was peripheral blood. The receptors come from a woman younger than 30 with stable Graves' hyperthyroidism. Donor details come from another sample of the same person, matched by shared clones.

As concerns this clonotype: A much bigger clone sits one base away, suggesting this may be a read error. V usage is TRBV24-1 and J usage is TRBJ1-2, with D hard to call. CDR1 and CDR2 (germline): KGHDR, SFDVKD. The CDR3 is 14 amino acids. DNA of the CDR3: TGTGCCAGCAGTGATTCCAGCGTGCCTCAGGGCTACACCTTC. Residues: CASSDSSVPQGYTF.

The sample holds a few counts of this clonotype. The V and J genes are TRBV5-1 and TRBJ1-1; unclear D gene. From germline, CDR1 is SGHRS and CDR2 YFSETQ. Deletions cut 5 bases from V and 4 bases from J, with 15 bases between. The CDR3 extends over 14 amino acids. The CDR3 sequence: CASRWSPSGTEAFF. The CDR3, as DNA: TGCGCCAGCAGATGGAGTCCGAGCGGCACTGAAGCTTTCTTT.

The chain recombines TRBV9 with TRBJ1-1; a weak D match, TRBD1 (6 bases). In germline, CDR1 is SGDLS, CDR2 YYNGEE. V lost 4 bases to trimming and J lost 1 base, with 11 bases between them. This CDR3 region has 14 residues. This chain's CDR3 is CASSTGHQNTEAFF. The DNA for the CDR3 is TGTGCCAGCAGCACGGGACATCAGAACACTGAAGCTTTCTTT.

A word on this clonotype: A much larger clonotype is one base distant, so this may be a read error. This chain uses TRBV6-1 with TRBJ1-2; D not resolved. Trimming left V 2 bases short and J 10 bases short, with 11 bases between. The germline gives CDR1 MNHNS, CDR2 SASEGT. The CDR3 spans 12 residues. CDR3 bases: TGTGCCAGCAGTGAATTGGGAGCTGACTACACCTTC. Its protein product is CASSELGADYTF.

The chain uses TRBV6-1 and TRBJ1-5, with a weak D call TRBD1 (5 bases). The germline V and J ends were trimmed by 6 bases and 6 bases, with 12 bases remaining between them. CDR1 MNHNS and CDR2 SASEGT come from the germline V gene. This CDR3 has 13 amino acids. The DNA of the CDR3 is TGTGCCAGCAGGGTCAGGGCATCTCAGCCCCAGCATTTT. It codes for CASRVRASQPQHF.

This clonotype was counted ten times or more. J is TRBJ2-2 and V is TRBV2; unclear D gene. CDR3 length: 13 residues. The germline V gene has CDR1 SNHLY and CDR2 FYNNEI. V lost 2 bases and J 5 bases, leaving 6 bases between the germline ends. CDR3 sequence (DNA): TGTGCCAGCAGTGAAATCCGTACCGGGGAGCTGTTTTTT. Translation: CASSEIRTGELFF.